This TCR beta chain was documented in a study of blood T cell repertoires in COVID-19. For the study at large: Acute and convalescent COVID-19 specimens originated in the United States, Italy and Spain. PBMCs, B-cell-depleted T cells, or T cells provided the cDNA or gDNA that made up the material.

Authors' analysis steps: How many nucleated cells were present was estimated from reference gene primer amplification. Clones were sequenced by immunoSEQ multiplex PCR, and TCRdb holds only the in-frame ones, with some missing. V and J calls and clone size are given by that table; D and trimming were obtained from the DNA. The sample consists of about 69,000 clones, around 90% of them appearing once. This CDR3 has 13 amino acids. V dropped 1 base and J dropped 2 bases, with 5 bases sitting between them. Germline CDR1 SGHVS, CDR2 FQNEAQ. This rearrangement joins TRBV7-8 to TRBJ2-5; no reliable D call. Sequencing was done on a sample of peripheral blood. The receptor was isolated from a woman aged 60 to 75 with active COVID-19. The CDR3 DNA reads as TGTGCCAGCAGCTTAGTAGAACAAGAGACCCAGTACTTC. Its protein product is CASSLVEQETQYF.